This section outlines one T cell receptor (beta chain) sequence together with its context. What this receptor recognizes is not known. No quality values exist for individual bases; no much larger clone is one base distant. Focal radiation therapy combined with CTLA-4 blockade (ipilimumab) was tested in patients with chemo-refractory metastatic non-small-cell lung cancer. Libraries were made using the immunoSEQ multiplex PCR assay. TCRdb mirrors the immuneACCESS table, restricted to in-frame sequences. Some clones are absent from its copies; in checked studies, under half trace to an unresolved V gene, and the reason for the others is unknown. For this sample there are some 78,000 clones; more than 75% appear just once. 2% to 2.5% of the sample goes to the ten largest clones. The data belong to a study of radiotherapy plus CTLA-4 blockade in lung cancer (dated by TCRdb to 2017 to 2018). Background for the entire study: Objective responses occurred in about 19% of enrolled patients, and 30% to 35% achieved disease control.

The study at large found these results: After treatment with radiotherapy and ipilimumab, TCR clones that came from tumors expanded in the peripheral blood. The strongest predictors of response, as reported, were early dynamic changes in blood T cell clones along with a rise in serum interferon-beta after radiation.

V and J are truncated by 7 bases and 3 bases respectively, leaving an intervening sequence of 13 bases. As encoded in the germline V gene, CDR1 is SNHLY while CDR2 is FYNNEI. The CDR3 measures 13 amino acids from cysteine to phenylalanine. CDR3 DNA only is kept here, 39 bases in frame from base 1. The chain is encoded by TRBV2 joined to TRBJ2-7; confidence is insufficient to name the D gene. The source of this sequence is a human donor with non-small cell lung cancer who had a partial response to radiotherapy plus ipilimumab. Here the sequenced sample was peripheral blood, taken from a patient treated with radiotherapy plus ipilimumab. The DNA is as follows: TGTGCCAGCATTCTAGAGGAGATCTACGAGCAGTACTTC. It specifies CASILEEIYEQYF.